This T cell receptor (beta chain) was recovered during a study of cytomegalovirus exposure and HLA in healthy donors. A word on this clone: Antigen unknown.

PCR was performed using 60 Vbeta and 13 Jbeta primers. The table came from immunoSEQ multiplex PCR; TCRdb's copy has only in-frame clones and leaves some out. This repertoire shows 220,000 or so clones, 70% to 85% found once; its top ten account for 3.8%. Trimming removed 2 bases from V and 0 bases from J, with 10 bases in between. The CDR3 sequence is 15 residues long. CDR1 is MNHNS and CDR2 is SASEGT in the germline V gene. Study-level findings and limits: There was a cluster of highly shared sequence variants that was likely a sequencing artifact.

This chain links TRBV6-1 with TRBJ1-2; D might be TRBD1 (6 bases). The sequenced sample consisted of PBMCs. The receptor's source is a male donor in good health and CMV-seronegative. Here the CDR3 DNA reads TGTGCCAGCAGTGAACGTGGGGGCACTAACTATGGCTACACCTTC. Translation gives CASSERGGTNYGYTF.